Included here is one T cell receptor (beta chain) sequence, with context. The data were obtained in a study of OX40 agonist ivuxolimab in advanced cancers. Method: immunoSEQ multiplex PCR; TCRdb's copy keeps in-frame clones and lacks some. Altogether over 55,000 clones are present, 91% being singletons, with the ten largest covering about 2.4%. Autoimmune disease history or systemic immunosuppression led to patients being barred. The CDR3 contains 15 residues. The V end was cut by 2 bases, the J end by 5 bases, with 12 bases between. From germline, CDR1 is MNHEY and CDR2 SVGAGI. This clonotype was obtained from an adult with an advanced solid tumor such as melanoma, head and neck, liver or kidney cancer. V gene TRBV6-5 combines with J gene TRBJ2-2, with D tentatively TRBD1 (6 bases). The material sequenced was CD4+ or CD8+ T cells sorted from blood, taken in a trial of the OX40 agonist ivuxolimab. As DNA, the CDR3 is TGTGCCAGCAGTTACCAGGGGTCCTTTACCGGGGAGCTGTTTTTT. Its translation is CASSYQGSFTGELFF.